One sample yielded the 11 T cell receptor beta chains listed below, sequenced in a study of response to subunit inactivated influenza vaccine. TCRdb used MiXCR to reprocess the RT-PCR reads, holding one entry per CDR3 protein. The data hold about 570,000 distinct CDR3 sequences, with approximately 10% observed a single time. This sample also belongs to another study, concerning T cells expressing NK-cell markers. That paper adds: With UMIs, 5'RACE template switching was used to make TCR beta cDNA.

Sequencing was performed on PBMCs from blood, taken on the day of vaccination. These receptor sequences come from a man between 50 and 59 years old who received an inactivated influenza vaccine.

The gene calls are TRBV5-1 and TRBJ2-2; the D is unclear. This CDR3 is 16 amino acids long. The V gene lost 0 bases and the J gene lost 3 bases, with 12 bases spanning the gap. Per the germline V gene, CDR1 is SGHRS and CDR2 is YFSETQ. In DNA form, the CDR3 reads TGCGCCAGCAGCTTGGTAGCTCCGCCCCACACCGGGGAGCTGTTTTTT. Protein sequence: CASSLVAPPHTGELFF.

This clonotype was detected only a few times. The V call is TRBV6-1, the J call TRBJ2-2, with TRBD2 identical over 12 bases. CDR3 length equals 17 residues. After removal of 6 bases from V and 4 bases from J, the junction contained 9 bases not matched to a gene. Germline V gene data show CDR1 as MNHNS and CDR2 as SASEGT. The CDR3 sequence is CASSRWTSGALTGELFF. The CDR3 nucleotides read TGTGCCAGCAGCCGCTGGACTAGCGGGGCCCTCACCGGGGAGCTGTTTTTT.

The CDR3 DNA follows: TGTGCCAGCAGTCCTCTTTTCTGGGACAGGGAATCCTACGAGCAGTACTTC. This gives the protein CASSPLFWDRESYEQYF. The chain uses TRBV28 and TRBJ2-7; 9 bases line up with TRBD1. With 5 bases clipped from V and 1 base from J, the junction kept 12 bases outside the gene matches. This CDR3 has 17 residues. Germline V CDR1 and CDR2: MDHEN, SYDVKM.

This clonotype was found a few times. The J gene is TRBJ2-5, the V gene TRBV28, with D perhaps matching TRBD1 (6 bases). V was trimmed by 8 bases and J by 4 bases, leaving 23 bases between them. The germline CDR1 and CDR2 sequences are MDHEN and SYDVKM. The CDR3 totals 16 residues. CDR3: CASALGVRRGIETQYF. The CDR3 DNA follows: TGTGCCAGCGCATTAGGGGTCCGCAGGGGCATAGAGACCCAGTACTTC.

The chain couples TRBV18 to TRBJ2-6, with TRBD1 as a possible D gene (5 bases). The CDR3 runs to 17 residues. Germline V CDR1 and CDR2: KGHSH, LQKENI. Trimming cost V 3 bases and J 2 bases, with 14 bases left between them. The CDR3 DNA reads TGTGCCAGCTCACCCCGTTTCGGCAGGGCTGGGGCCAACGTCCTGACTTTC. Its protein product is CASSPRFGRAGANVLTF.

This clonotype was found a few times. V usage is TRBV5-1 and J usage is TRBJ1-6; 7 positions agree with TRBD1. Per germline, CDR1 SGHRS and CDR2 YFSETQ. The CDR3 length is 15 residues. The ends lost 4 bases at V and 3 bases at J; junction bases unmatched: 4. The CDR3 coding sequence is TGCGCCAGCAGCAAGGACAGGAACTATAATTCACCCCTCCACTTT. It translates to CASSKDRNYNSPLHF.

This clonotype was found a few times. The rearrangement joins TRBV7-9 to TRBJ2-1; D not certain. Germline CDR1 and CDR2: SEHNR and FQNEAQ (reference sequence). The CDR3 runs to 11 residues. Trimming removed 11 bases from V and 8 bases from J, with 13 bases in between. The CDR3: CAAARRDEQFF. The CDR3, as DNA: TGTGCCGCAGCCCGCCGCGATGAGCAGTTCTTC.

The chain combines TRBV18 with TRBJ2-7, with TRBD2 matching 9 bases. The CDR3 extends over 13 amino acids. Germline CDR1 KGHSH, CDR2 LQKENI. V trimming: 3 bases; J trimming: 6 bases; junction bases outside the gene matches: 3. The CDR3 DNA is TGTGCCAGCTCACCGTCAGCGGGAGGCGAGCAGTACTTC. This sequence encodes CASSPSAGGEQYF.

This clonotype has more than one count but fewer than ten. The gene calls are TRBV12-3 or TRBV12-4 and TRBJ2-3; 7 bases fit TRBD1. CDR3 length: 16 residues. V trimming: 6 bases; J trimming: 3 bases; junction bases outside the gene matches: 12. This chain's CDR3 is CASRDLQGIVTDTQYF. Written as DNA, the CDR3 is TGTGCCAGCAGAGACTTACAGGGGATTGTAACAGATACGCAGTATTTT.

As DNA, the CDR3 is TGTGCCAGCAGTGAACAGGGAGGCCTCACCGGGGAGCTGTTTTTT. Protein: CASSEQGGLTGELFF. J is TRBJ2-2 and V is TRBV6-1; D perhaps matches TRBD2 (6 bases). The CDR3 is made up of 15 amino acids. Trimming cost V 2 bases and J 4 bases, with 11 bases left between them. The germline V gene encodes CDR1 MNHNS and CDR2 SASEGT.

J is TRBJ2-4 and V is TRBV5-6; weak D call: TRBD2 (6 bases). Trimming left V 6 bases short and J 7 bases short, with 20 bases between. CDR3 length: 15 residues. Germline CDR1 SGHDT, CDR2 YYEEEE. CDR3 region: CASTTLGGGGNIQYF. The CDR3 DNA sequence: TGTGCCAGCACCACTTTGGGGGGTGGCGGGAACATTCAGTACTTC.